A single sample gave rise to the 30 T cell receptor beta chains below, sequenced in a study of beta chain features in type 1 diabetes. As every portion of the isolated RNA was reverse transcribed, the sequencing read expressed TCRB transcripts. Clones were sequenced by immunoSEQ multiplex PCR, and TCRdb holds only the in-frame ones, with some missing. The table records 900,000 or so clones, under 20% of them present only once. The sequencing sample was made of naive CD4+ T cells from blood. These receptors originate from a woman between 18 and 30 years old in good health.

This clone was seen a few times. The CDR3 DNA reads TGTGCCAGCAGCCAAGGCGTAGCGGCTAACACCGGGGAGCTGTTTTTT. Amino acid sequence: CASSQGVAANTGELFF. The chain carries TRBV4-2 and TRBJ2-2; possible D gene TRBD2, 6 bases. The CDR3 covers 16 residues. V was shortened by 1 base and J by 2 bases, with 11 bases between the two germline ends. The germline gives CDR1 LGHNA, CDR2 YNFKEQ.

The CDR3 protein is CASKLRAYQETQYF. The CDR3, as DNA: TGTGCCAGCAAACTCCGTGCGTACCAAGAGACCCAGTACTTC. The chain combines TRBV27 with TRBJ2-5; D unclear. Germline V gene lookup returns CDR1 MNHEY and CDR2 SMNVEV (reference sequence). V lost 7 bases and J 0 bases, leaving 12 bases between the germline ends. The CDR3 spans 14 residues.

This clone has a handful of counts. This sequence joins TRBV11-2 and TRBJ2-7; the match to TRBD1 covers 7 bases. This CDR3 contains 15 residues. Germline trimming cut 4 bases from V and 1 base from J; bases unmatched to any gene: 7. Germline loops: CDR1 SGHAT, CDR2 FQNNGV. For the CDR3, the DNA is TGTGCCAGCAGCTCCGGGACAGTAAGATCCTACGAGCAGTACTTC. This sequence encodes CASSSGTVRSYEQYF.

This chain connects TRBV2 to TRBJ2-2; 9 bases align to TRBD1. CDR1 SNHLY and CDR2 FYNNEI come from the germline V gene. Losses at the gene ends were 6 bases for V and 6 bases for J; bases not matched to a gene: 11. The CDR3 extends over 16 amino acids. The CDR3 nucleotides read TGTGCCAGCAGCCTACAGGGGGCGACGTTACCCGGGGAGCTGTTTTTT. It yields the protein CASSLQGATLPGELFF.

The chain uses TRBV5-1 and TRBJ1-2, with a possible D match to TRBD1 (6 bases). V was shortened by 0 bases and J by 0 bases, with 9 bases between the two germline ends. CDR3 size: 15 residues. CDR1 SGHRS and CDR2 YFSETQ come from the germline V gene. The CDR3 loop is CASSLGQVSNYGYTF. The CDR3 DNA follows: TGCGCCAGCAGCTTGGGACAGGTCTCTAACTATGGCTACACCTTC.

The chain is built from TRBV14 and TRBJ2-7, with D maybe TRBD1 (5 bases). CDR1 is SGHDN and CDR2 is FVKESK in the germline V gene. Trimming shortened V by 3 bases and J by 2 bases, and 14 bases separated the two germline ends. There are 15 residues in the CDR3. The CDR3 reads CASSHSGRPPYEQYF. CDR3 nucleotide sequence: TGTGCCAGCAGCCATTCAGGGCGTCCGCCCTACGAGCAGTACTTC.

The chain uses TRBV15 and TRBJ2-2; D call uncertain. V shed 0 bases and J shed 6 bases, with 14 bases lying between them. The CDR3 consists of 16 residues. Germline CDR1 is LNHNV and CDR2 is YYDKDF (reference sequence). DNA of the CDR3: TGTGCCACCAGCAGAGATCCCATAAGTGTGGCCGGGGAGCTGTTTTTT. This sequence encodes CATSRDPISVAGELFF.

This clone came up a few times. The CDR3 is CASSIALGSYNEQFF. CDR3 in DNA: TGTGCCAGTAGTATCGCATTAGGTTCCTACAATGAGCAGTTCTTC. The rearrangement uses TRBV19 and TRBJ2-1; D not resolved. The CDR3 extends over 15 amino acids. Germline V CDR1 and CDR2: LNHDA, SQIVND (reference sequence). Trimming took 3 bases from V and 1 from J, leaving 10 bases between them.

The chain couples TRBV7-9 to TRBJ2-1; D remains unclear. Germline V gene sequence: CDR1 SEHNR, CDR2 FQNEAQ (reference sequence). The CDR3 runs 13 residues. Trimming pared 0 bases from V and 3 bases from J, leaving 3 bases between. This chain's CDR3 is CASSLAIYNEQFF. CDR3 in DNA: TGTGCCAGCAGCTTAGCGATCTACAATGAGCAGTTCTTC.

This clone was found a few times. The V gene is TRBV9, the J gene TRBJ1-1; 9 bases line up with TRBD1. The V and J ends lost 0 bases and 4 bases, in that order; junction bases with no gene match: 10. CDR3 length equals 17 residues. Germline-derived CDR1 and CDR2 are SGDLS and YYNGEE. This CDR3 reads CASSVGAGDRDATEAFF. CDR3 nucleotide sequence: TGTGCCAGCAGCGTAGGAGCCGGGGACAGGGATGCCACTGAAGCTTTCTTT.

This clone has only a few counts. V usage is TRBV14 and J usage is TRBJ1-4; TRBD1 aligns across 8 bases. This CDR3 has 15 amino acids. The V gene end was trimmed by 1 base and the J gene end by 6 bases; junction bases not matched to a gene: 4. CDR1 is SGHDN and CDR2 is FVKESK in the germline V gene. The CDR3 coding sequence is TGTGCCAGCAGCCAAGCTGGGACAGGTTATGAAAAACTGTTTTTT. It encodes CASSQAGTGYEKLFF.

The V gene is TRBV2, the J gene TRBJ2-3, with D maybe TRBD2 (6 bases). The V gene lost 8 bases and the J gene lost 2 bases, with 14 bases spanning the gap. CDR3 length: 14 amino acids. CDR1 and CDR2 from the germline V gene are SNHLY and FYNNEI. The CDR3: CASLPGLSTDTQYF. The CDR3 DNA sequence: TGTGCCAGCCTCCCGGGACTGTCCACAGATACGCAGTATTTT.

The V call is TRBV25-1, the J call TRBJ2-5; D unclear. The germline gives CDR1 MGHDK, CDR2 SYGVNS. V gave up 4 bases and J gave up 3 bases, with 3 bases separating them. CDR3 length equals 11 residues. CDR3 sequence: CASSVEETQYF. Here the CDR3 DNA reads TGTGCCAGCAGTGTAGAAGAGACCCAGTACTTC.

V and J are TRBV5-1 and TRBJ1-1; D is uncertain. Germline V gives CDR1 SGHRS, CDR2 YFSETQ. The CDR3 covers 14 residues. Trimming stripped 2 bases from V and 0 bases from J, with 8 bases between. The CDR3 nucleotides are TGCGCCAGCAGCTTCGGAGAACTGAACACTGAAGCTTTCTTT. Protein sequence: CASSFGELNTEAFF.

This clone was detected only a few times. The chain joins TRBV28 to TRBJ2-5; D gene uncertain. Trimming cost V 2 bases and J 2 bases, with 9 bases left between them. CDR1 MDHEN and CDR2 SYDVKM come from the germline V gene. This CDR3 spans 14 amino acids. The CDR3 protein is CASSLTLRQETQYF. DNA of the CDR3: TGTGCCAGCAGTTTAACGTTGAGACAAGAGACCCAGTACTTC.

The J gene is TRBJ2-5, the V gene TRBV2, with D possibly matching TRBD1 (5 bases). Trimming took off 3 bases at V and 4 bases at J, with 12 bases between the two ends. Germline loops: CDR1 SNHLY, CDR2 FYNNEI. CDR3 length: 14 residues. The CDR3 region is CASSEGREVETQYF. The CDR3 nucleotides are TGTGCCAGCAGTGAGGGGCGAGAAGTAGAGACCCAGTACTTC.

This clone has just a few counts. The chain has TRBV4-3 and TRBJ2-2; D gene uncertain. Trimming stripped 0 bases from V and 3 bases from J, with 5 bases between. The germline CDR1 and CDR2 sequences are LGHNA and YSLEER. The CDR3 runs 14 residues. The DNA for the CDR3 is TGCGCCAGCAGCCAAGATGGACACACCGGGGAGCTGTTTTTT. The encoded protein is CASSQDGHTGELFF.

The chain recombines TRBV7-8 with TRBJ1-2; D is undetermined. This CDR3 comprises 16 residues. Trimming shortened V by 1 base and J by 5 bases, and 17 bases separated the two germline ends. Per the germline V gene, CDR1 is SGHVS and CDR2 is FQNEAQ. CDR3 residues: CASSLVAIGPVYGYTF. Here the CDR3 DNA reads TGTGCCAGCAGCTTAGTCGCCATTGGACCGGTTTATGGCTACACCTTC.

V is TRBV28 and J is TRBJ2-7, with 9 nucleotides matching TRBD1. The length of the CDR3 is 15 residues. J lost 6 bases, V lost 7 bases, and 13 bases had no gene match. Germline lookup yields CDR1 MDHEN and CDR2 SYDVKM. The CDR3, as DNA: TGTGCCAGCAACGCTCATGGACAGGGGCCGGGCGAGCAGTACTTC. The encoded protein is CASNAHGQGPGEQYF.

The CDR3 DNA is TGTGCCAGCAGACGACAGGATGAGCAGTTCTTC. Protein product: CASRRQDEQFF. This rearrangement joins TRBV28 to TRBJ2-1; weak D call: TRBD1 (6 bases). The V gene's germline CDR1 is MDHEN and CDR2 SYDVKM. There are 11 residues in the CDR3. Trimming stripped 6 bases from V and 8 bases from J, with 8 bases between.

This clone was seen just once. The chain recombines TRBV4-2 with TRBJ1-1, with D perhaps matching TRBD1 (5 bases). Trimming removed 2 bases at V and 10 bases at J, with 20 bases between. CDR3 length: 15 residues. Germline V gene sequence: CDR1 LGHNA, CDR2 YNFKEQ. CDR3 region: CASSQIDLGQGRAFF. The CDR3, as DNA: TGTGCCAGCAGCCAAATTGATTTAGGGCAGGGTCGAGCTTTCTTT.

The chain employs TRBV5-8 and TRBJ2-2; 10 bases match TRBD1. This CDR3 spans 18 amino acids. Unmatched junction bases numbered 10, after V lost 3 bases and J lost 2 bases. From germline, CDR1 is SGHTS and CDR2 YDEGEE. CDR3 in DNA: TGTGCCAGCAGCTGGGGGACAGGGGCCCTCTATAACACCGGGGAGCTGTTTTTT. Encoded protein: CASSWGTGALYNTGELFF.

V is TRBV29-1 and J is TRBJ2-2; 9 nucleotides line up with TRBD1. Losses at the gene ends were 6 bases for V and 3 bases for J; bases not matched to a gene: 5. The CDR3 totals 14 residues. The germline V gene encodes CDR1 SQVTM and CDR2 ANQGSEA. The CDR3 DNA reads TGCAGCGTCAACCGGGACAGGGACACCGGGGAGCTGTTTTTT. The encoded protein is CSVNRDRDTGELFF.

This clone occurred a few times. V and J are TRBV5-1 and TRBJ2-1; possibly TRBD1 or TRBD2 for D (6 bases each). The ends were cut back, 1 base at V and 1 base at J, with 9 bases in the middle. The CDR3 is made up of 15 amino acids. CDR1 SGHRS and CDR2 YFSETQ come from the germline V gene. The CDR3 coding sequence is TGCGCCAGCAGCTTGACGGGGGCATCCTACAATGAGCAGTTCTTC. Protein product: CASSLTGASYNEQFF.

This clone has only a few counts. V is TRBV27 and J is TRBJ2-5; TRBD2 is a possible D gene (5 bases). Germline CDR1 is MNHEY and CDR2 is SMNVEV (reference sequence). CDR3 length equals 14 residues. Trimming removed 2 bases from V and 1 base from J, with 8 bases in between. Here the CDR3 DNA reads TGTGCCAGCAGTTTAAGGCGGGCCCAAGAGACCCAGTACTTC. Protein product: CASSLRRAQETQYF.

Here the CDR3 reads CASSYGTSGNTGELFF. CDR3 in DNA: TGCGCCAGCAGCTATGGGACTAGCGGGAACACCGGGGAGCTGTTTTTT. The J gene is TRBJ2-2, the V gene TRBV5-1, with 11 nucleotides matching TRBD2. With V trimmed by 3 bases and J by 1 base, 2 bases remained unmatched. CDR3 length: 16 residues. Looked up from germline, CDR1 is SGHRS and CDR2 is YFSETQ.

V is TRBV5-4 and J is TRBJ2-7, with 7 nucleotides matching TRBD1. The CDR3 has 15 amino acids. CDR1 is SGHNT and CDR2 is YYREEE in the germline V gene (reference sequence). The junction had 10 bases not matched to a gene; V was cut back by 3 bases and J by 4 bases. Here the CDR3 reads CASSSGTAIPYEQYF. CDR3 sequence (DNA): TGTGCCAGCAGCTCCGGGACAGCAATTCCTTACGAGCAGTACTTC.

This clone was seen only a few times. The chain employs TRBV27 and TRBJ1-1; 8 bases align to TRBD1. Germline loops: CDR1 MNHEY, CDR2 SMNVEV (reference sequence). J gave up 5 bases and V 5 bases, and 7 bases lay outside the gene matches. The CDR3 totals 14 residues. The CDR3 reads CASSAGQGRTEAFF. The CDR3 DNA reads TGTGCCAGCAGTGCAGGACAGGGTAGGACTGAAGCTTTCTTT.

This clone has more than one count but fewer than ten. The chain is built from TRBV5-6 and TRBJ2-1; D may be TRBD2 (8 bases). V was cut by 2 bases and J by 7 bases, with 16 bases left in between. In germline, CDR1 is SGHDT, CDR2 YYEEEE. The CDR3 has 15 amino acids. The CDR3 DNA reads as TGTGCCAGCAGCTTAGGTAGCGGGACAGTAAATGAGCAGTTCTTC. Translation: CASSLGSGTVNEQFF.

This clone has just a few counts. CDR3 residues: CASSFGQGLFF. The CDR3 nucleotides are TGTGCCAGCAGCTTCGGACAGGGGCTGTTCTTC. The chain joins TRBV7-6 to TRBJ2-1, with 9 bases matching TRBD1. Trimming at V came to 3 bases and at J to 15 bases, leaving 3 bases not matched to a gene. Germline values: CDR1 SGHVS, CDR2 FNYEAQ. The CDR3 is 11 amino acids. The complete variable domain, with remaining parts taken from reference TRBV7-6 and TRBJ2-1, reads GAGVSQSPRYKVTKRGQDVALRCDPISGHVSLYWYRQALGQGPEFLTYFNYEAQQDKSGLPNDRFSAERPEGSISTLTIQRTEQRDSAMYRCASSFGQGLFFGPGTRLTVL.